These 17 T cell receptor beta chains came from one sample sequenced in a study of glioma-infiltrating T cells. Using RNA template, CDR3s of TCR alpha and beta were amplified with iRepertoire arm-PCR. TCRdb ran MiXCR on the multiplex PCR reads and lists one entry per CDR3 protein. The sample has approximately 110,000 distinct CDR3 sequences, less than 30% seen once. The sample comprised glioma tissue, nonneoplastic brain tissue, or PBMCs (not recorded which). These receptor sequences come from a human donor with low-grade glioma or glioblastoma, undergoing nonglioma brain surgery, or in good health (not recorded which).

This clonotype was seen at least ten times. The genes are TRBV4-3 and TRBJ2-2; 8 nucleotides agree with TRBD1. V lost 3 bases, J lost 5 bases, and 5 bases stayed unmatched. This CDR3 spans 15 amino acids. Germline loops: CDR1 LGHNA, CDR2 YSLEER. For the CDR3, the DNA is TGCGCCAGCAGCCAGTTGGACAGGGCGACCGGGGAGCTGTTTTTT. This sequence encodes CASSQLDRATGELFF.

About this clonotype itself: The junction departs from germline at one end; a sequencing error may be responsible. The gene calls are TRBV20-1 and TRBJ2-1, with a tentative D call TRBD1 (6 bases). Germline CDR1 DFQATT, CDR2 SNEGSKA (reference sequence). The CDR3 contains 12 residues. The CDR3 DNA follows: TGCGGAACCAGGGGCCTGTACAATGAGCAGCTCTTC. As protein: CGTRGLYNEQLF.

In its sample, this clonotype was seen a few times. A read error may explain this, as a much larger clone is one base away. The V call is TRBV6-2 or TRBV6-3, the J call TRBJ2-5; D is ambiguous. CDR3 length: 14 amino acids. Per the germline V gene, CDR1 is MNHEY and CDR2 is SVGEGT. The CDR3 spells CASSSDTIQETQHF. CDR3 coding DNA: TGTGCCAGCAGTAGCGACACGATCCAAGAGACCCAGCACTTC.

The CDR3 region is CASGLAPLDSNQPQHF. For the CDR3, the DNA is TGTGCTAGTGGTTTGGCCCCCCTGGACAGCAATCAGCCCCAGCATTTT. The rearrangement links TRBV12-5 to TRBJ1-5, with D hard to call. V was trimmed by 1 base and J by 1 base, leaving 11 bases between them. Per the germline V gene, CDR1 is LGHNT and CDR2 is FRNRAP. The length of the CDR3 is 16 residues.

This clonotype was observed once. Written as DNA, the CDR3 is TGTGCCAGCAGCTGGGACACAGGCCATCCCCAGCATTTT. This sequence encodes CASSWDTGHPQHF. The chain couples TRBV7-2 to TRBJ1-5; weak D call: TRBD1 (6 bases). The ends were cut back, 4 bases at V and 10 bases at J, with 14 bases in the middle. The CDR3 is made up of 13 amino acids. CDR1 and CDR2 from the germline V gene are SGHTA and FQGNSA.

Comment on this clonotype: Possible read error: a much larger clone is one base away. The V call is TRBV29-1, the J call TRBJ1-1, with 9 bases aligning to TRBD1. With 6 bases clipped from V and 4 bases from J, the junction kept 6 bases outside the gene matches. The CDR3 has 13 amino acids. Germline CDR1 is SQVTM and CDR2 is ANQGSEA. The CDR3 loop reads CSVTTGGTTEAFF. The DNA for the CDR3 is TGCAGCGTAACGACAGGGGGTACCACTGAAGCTTTCTTT.

This clonotype occurred many times. The chain is built from TRBV15 and TRBJ1-1; 9 bases line up with TRBD1. Germline V gives CDR1 LNHNV, CDR2 YYDKDF (reference sequence). The CDR3 contains 19 residues. The V and J ends lost 0 bases and 0 bases, in that order; junction bases with no gene match: 11. This CDR3 reads CATSRDSDRGRIMNTEAFF. As DNA, the CDR3 is TGTGCCACCAGCAGAGATAGCGACAGGGGGAGGATTATGAACACTGAAGCTTTCTTT.

This clonotype was found many times. CDR3 DNA: TGTGCCAGCAGTTACTCGGCCGCTTCTGAGCAGTTCTTC. Its translation: CASSYSAASEQFF. This chain links TRBV6-5 with TRBJ2-1; unclear D gene. Per the germline V gene, CDR1 is MNHEY and CDR2 is SVGAGI. The CDR3 contains 13 residues. V was cut by 0 bases and J by 9 bases, with 9 bases left in between.

The V and J genes are TRBV7-9 and TRBJ1-5; the D gene is possibly TRBD1 (6 bases). This CDR3 contains 17 residues. V lost 1 base, J lost 1 base, and 14 bases lay in between. Germline assignment: CDR1 SEHNR and CDR2 FQNEAQ (reference sequence). The CDR3 coding sequence is TGTGCCAGCAGCTTAGTACCCCTAGGACAGAGCAATCAGCCCCAGCATTTT. It translates to CASSLVPLGQSNQPQHF.

This clonotype was seen repeatedly, ten times or more. This chain joins TRBV6-1 and TRBJ2-7, with D possibly matching TRBD2 (5 bases). This CDR3 is 15 amino acids long. Germline V gene lookup returns CDR1 MNHNS and CDR2 SASEGT. Trimming took off 7 bases at V and 2 bases at J, with 18 bases between the two ends. CDR3 loop: CASKSEYRGAYEQYF. The CDR3 nucleotides read TGTGCCAGCAAGTCGGAGTACCGGGGAGCCTACGAGCAGTACTTC.

This clonotype was seen a few times. The chain combines TRBV11-2 with TRBJ1-5; D is uncertain. Per germline, CDR1 SGHAT and CDR2 FQNNGV. The CDR3 runs to 14 residues. Trimming stripped 5 bases from V and 4 bases from J, with 12 bases between. CDR3 bases: TGTGCCAGCAGCCAGACCGGTTGGAATCAGCCCCAGCATTTT. It encodes CASSQTGWNQPQHF.

CDR3: CASSQGGSGGRGEEQFF. The CDR3 nucleotides read TGTGCCAGCAGCCAAGGAGGGAGCGGGGGGCGGGGGGAGGAGCAGTTCTTC. The rearrangement joins TRBV4-2 to TRBJ2-1, with TRBD2 identical over 9 bases. Germline loops: CDR1 LGHNA, CDR2 YNFKEQ. This CDR3 is 17 amino acids long. With 1 base clipped from V and 10 bases from J, the junction kept 14 bases outside the gene matches.

There are a few counts of this clonotype. A read error may produce the germline difference seen at one junction end. The chain recombines TRBV6-2 or TRBV6-3 with TRBJ2-7; no clear D gene. CDR3 length: 11 residues. In germline, CDR1 is MNHEY, CDR2 SVGEGT. The DNA for the CDR3 is TGTGCCAGCAGGATTAGCTACAAGCAGTACTTC. Its translation: CASRISYKQYF.

This clonotype was seen repeatedly, ten times or more. The CDR3 protein is CASSGTGVTGNTIYF. The CDR3 nucleotides are TGTGCCAGCAGCGGGACAGGGGTTACTGGAAACACCATATATTTT. The chain is built from TRBV2 and TRBJ1-3; 10 nucleotides match TRBD1. CDR3 length: 15 amino acids. Germline V gives CDR1 SNHLY, CDR2 FYNNEI. Trimming cost V 6 bases and J 2 bases; bases outside gene matches: 4.

The table lists this clonotype with many counts. The chain combines TRBV4-3 with TRBJ1-1; D not resolved. Germline lookup yields CDR1 LGHNA and CDR2 YSLEER. This CDR3 has 14 residues. V dropped 0 bases and J dropped 0 bases, with 5 bases sitting between them. Written as DNA, the CDR3 is TGCGCCAGCAGCCAAGATAACATGAACACTGAAGCTTTCTTT. It translates to CASSQDNMNTEAFF.

This clonotype is a singleton in its sample. This rearrangement joins TRBV6-5 to TRBJ2-3, with TRBD2 matching over 9 bases. This CDR3 is 17 amino acids long. Germline V lookup: CDR1 MNHEY, CDR2 SVGAGI. The ends lost 4 bases at V and 9 bases at J; junction bases unmatched: 17. CDR3 region: CASSSGPGTSRVDTQYF. The CDR3 DNA is TGTGCCAGCAGTTCGGGACCCGGGACTAGCCGAGTAGACACGCAGTATTTT.

The chain recombines TRBV5-4 with TRBJ2-1; 9 bases map to TRBD1. Germline loops: CDR1 SGHNT, CDR2 YYREEE (reference sequence). Trimming cost V 5 bases and J 6 bases; bases outside gene matches: 3. The CDR3 is 13 amino acids. CDR3 residues: CASRGQGPNEQFF. The CDR3 DNA is TGTGCCAGCAGGGGACAGGGACCCAATGAGCAGTTCTTC.